These 15 T cell receptor beta chains share one sample of origin, sequenced in a study of T cell responses to AZD1222 COVID-19 vaccine. TCRdb's table, derived via immunoSEQ multiplex PCR, lists solely in-frame clones and lacks some. Among about 150,000 clones listed, roughly 92% were seen once. The sequences come from peripheral blood, collected on day 0 of AZD1222 vaccination. These receptors all stem from an adult in good health.

This clone was counted once. The CDR3 nucleotides read TGTGCCAGCAGCCGGGACAGGAGTCTTAACACTGAAGCTTTCTTT. Its protein is CASSRDRSLNTEAFF. The V and J genes are TRBV7-9 and TRBJ1-1; the match to TRBD1 covers 8 bases. Trimming at V came to 5 bases and at J to 2 bases, leaving 7 bases not matched to a gene. Per germline, CDR1 SEHNR and CDR2 FQNEAQ (reference sequence). There are 15 residues in the CDR3.

This clone was seen a few times. The chain recombines TRBV29-1 with TRBJ1-1; D unresolved. The germline CDR1 and CDR2 sequences are SQVTM and ANQGSEA. This CDR3 comprises 13 residues. The V gene lost 6 bases and the J gene lost 1 base, with 12 bases spanning the gap. Here the CDR3 DNA reads TGCAGCGTGAGGCTGAATCCGAACACTGAAGCTTTCTTT. Encoded protein: CSVRLNPNTEAFF.

CDR3 coding DNA: TGTGCCAGCAGTCGGGACAGCTACGAGCAGTACTTC. Its protein is CASSRDSYEQYF. The chain is built from TRBV2 and TRBJ2-7; TRBD1 agrees at 7 bases. The CDR3 spans 12 residues. Germline-derived CDR1 and CDR2 are SNHLY and FYNNEI. The ends lost 5 bases at V and 3 bases at J; junction bases unmatched: 1.

The chain is built from TRBV10-3 and TRBJ2-7; possible D gene TRBD1, 5 bases. Trimming removed 0 bases from V and 2 bases from J, with 8 bases in between. CDR1 ENHRY and CDR2 SYGVKD come from the germline V gene. The CDR3 is made up of 14 amino acids. The CDR3 protein is CAISESKGTYEQYF. The CDR3 nucleotides are TGTGCCATCAGTGAGTCGAAGGGGACCTACGAGCAGTACTTC.

This clone was seen once. V usage is TRBV2 and J usage is TRBJ2-3; D gene ambiguous. CDR3 size: 11 residues. CDR1 is SNHLY, CDR2 FYNNEI, per germline. With 6 bases removed from V and 9 bases from J, the gap between germline ends came to 10 bases. CDR3 in amino acids: CASSAERTQYF. In nucleotides, the CDR3 is TGTGCCAGCAGCGCGGAAAGGACGCAGTATTTT.

This chain uses TRBV28 with TRBJ1-2, with D possibly being TRBD1 (5 bases). Trimming stripped 4 bases from V and 4 bases from J, with 7 bases between. The CDR3 totals 12 residues. Germline loops: CDR1 MDHEN, CDR2 SYDVKM. Written as DNA, the CDR3 is TGTGCCAGCAGTTCCGGGGGCTATGGCTACACCTTC. It specifies CASSSGGYGYTF.

The V gene is TRBV5-4, the J gene TRBJ1-2, with 7 nucleotides matching TRBD1. The V gene end was trimmed by 0 bases and the J gene end by 4 bases; junction bases not matched to a gene: 6. Germline V lookup: CDR1 SGHNT, CDR2 YYREEE (reference sequence). CDR3 length equals 15 residues. CDR3 sequence reads: CASSLGGGQPYGYTF. CDR3 in DNA: TGTGCCAGCAGCTTGGGGGGGGGACAGCCCTATGGCTACACCTTC.

The rearrangement uses TRBV6-5 and TRBJ1-5; TRBD1 might be the D (5 bases). This CDR3 spans 14 amino acids. The V gene's germline CDR1 is MNHEY and CDR2 SVGAGI. V lost 2 bases, J lost 4 bases, and 9 bases lay in between. The chain's CDR3 is CASSYRGGNQPQHF. The CDR3, as DNA: TGTGCCAGCAGTTACCGGGGGGGGAATCAGCCCCAGCATTTT.

This sequence joins TRBV12-5 and TRBJ1-5; 7 positions match TRBD1. Germline assignment: CDR1 LGHNT and CDR2 FRNRAP. This CDR3 is 17 amino acids long. J was trimmed by 3 bases and V by 7 bases; bases with no gene match: 15. The chain's CDR3 is CASAPSPGTEINQPQHF. In DNA, the CDR3 is TGTGCTAGTGCCCCTTCACCCGGGACAGAAATCAATCAGCCCCAGCATTTT.

The chain has TRBV6-5 and TRBJ1-2; 8 nucleotides match TRBD1. Germline CDR1 reads MNHEY; CDR2 reads SVGAGI. The CDR3 loop spans 14 amino acids. After removal of 6 bases from V and 4 bases from J, the junction contained 7 bases not matched to a gene. CDR3: CASRRTGRSYGYTF. CDR3 nucleotide sequence: TGTGCCAGCAGGCGGACAGGGCGGAGCTATGGCTACACCTTC.

J is TRBJ2-1 and V is TRBV10-1; D is perhaps TRBD1 or TRBD2 (5 bases each). V was trimmed by 2 bases and J by 6 bases, leaving 8 bases between them. Germline CDR1 WNHNN, CDR2 SYGVQD (reference sequence). This CDR3 spans 13 amino acids. CDR3 amino acids: CASSEHGGNEQFF. CDR3 nucleotides: TGCGCCAGCAGTGAGCATGGGGGCAATGAGCAGTTCTTC.

The chain uses TRBV5-1 and TRBJ2-6; D is undetermined. CDR1 is SGHRS and CDR2 is YFSETQ in the germline V gene. V was pared by 0 bases and J by 0 bases, with 13 bases between. The CDR3 is 18 residues long. The CDR3 coding sequence is TGCGCCAGCAGCTTGGGGCAGGCCCCCTACTCTGGGGCCAACGTCCTGACTTTC. It codes for CASSLGQAPYSGANVLTF.

This clone was detected once. CDR3 amino acids: CASRGQGLNYGYTF. The CDR3 DNA is TGTGCCAGCAGAGGACAGGGTTTAAACTATGGCTACACCTTC. This rearrangement joins TRBV6-5 to TRBJ1-2, with 8 bases aligning to TRBD1. CDR3 length: 14 residues. The V segment lost 6 bases and the J segment 2 bases; nucleotides outside the gene matches: 5. Germline V gives CDR1 MNHEY, CDR2 SVGAGI.

This clone has a single count. The chain is built from TRBV27 and TRBJ1-1, with D perhaps TRBD1 (6 bases). Germline V gene sequence: CDR1 MNHEY, CDR2 SMNVEV (reference sequence). This CDR3 has 13 amino acids. The V and J ends lost 7 bases and 0 bases respectively, with 9 bases between them. CDR3 region: CASNDRMNTEAFF. CDR3 DNA: TGTGCCAGCAATGACAGGATGAACACTGAAGCTTTCTTT.

The V gene is TRBV27, the J gene TRBJ1-1; 8 positions match TRBD1. This CDR3 is 16 amino acids long. Germline CDR1 MNHEY, CDR2 SMNVEV (reference sequence). V was clipped by 6 bases and J by 1 base; unmatched bases: 10. CDR3 DNA: TGTGCCAGCAGCCTCGGACAGGGTTTATCGAACACTGAAGCTTTCTTT. Residues: CASSLGQGLSNTEAFF.